This T cell receptor (beta chain) was profiled in a study of immune evolution from preneoplasia to lung adenocarcinoma. This clone appeared once. The CDR3 runs 13 residues. Deletions cut 4 bases from V and 3 bases from J, with 10 bases between. The germline gives CDR1 SQVTM, CDR2 ANQGSEA. Assay: immunoSEQ multiplex PCR; the TCRdb copy retains only in-frame clones and omits some. This sample yields about 9,500 clones, of which roughly 80% are seen a single time; approximately 9.1% belongs to the top ten. The specimen was FFPE minimally invasive lung adenocarcinoma tissue. The rearrangement links TRBV29-1 to TRBJ1-5, with D possibly TRBD1 on 5 matching bases. This sequence was found in a donor aged 70 or older with lung adenocarcinoma. The CDR3 is CSVGGANNQPQHF. Written as DNA, the CDR3 is TGCAGCGTTGGTGGGGCCAACAATCAGCCCCAGCATTTT. Filled out from reference TRBV29-1 and TRBJ1-5, the complete variable domain reads SAVISQKPSRDICQRGTSLTIQCQVDSQVTMMFWYRQQPGQSLTLIATANQGSEATYESGFVIDKFPISRPNLTFSTLTVSNMSPEDSSIYLCSVGGANNQPQHFGDGTRLSIL.